These T cell receptor beta chains were read from a single sample in a study of cytomegalovirus exposure and HLA in healthy donors. The repertoire was sequenced with immunoSEQ multiplex PCR; TCRdb's copy has only in-frame clones and lacks some. The table includes around 100,000 clones, approximately 70% detected once. Sequencing was done on a sample of PBMCs. These receptors all stem from a man aged 25 to 45 in good health and CMV-seropositive. Each CDR3 is given with its conserved first and last residue. Fields, in order: D gene, V gene, clone size, J gene, CDR3 DNA, CDR3 protein. D genes are given only for firm matches. Clone size is not always given. Where it is, it says once, few, many or a class for expanded clones.

.	TRBV11-2	.	TRBJ1-4	TGTGCCAGCAGCTTATCGGGGATTAGAGCAACTAATGAAAAACTGTTTTTT	CASSLSGIRATNEKLFF
TRBD1	TRBV5-4	.	TRBJ1-1	TGTGCCAGCAGCCATGGACAGGGGAGAGTGAACACTGAAGCTTTCTTT	CASSHGQGRVNTEAFF
TRBD1	TRBV11-2	few	TRBJ2-5	TGTGCCAGCAGCTTAGAGACAGGGGTCTACGCGACCCAGTACTTC	CASSLETGVYATQYF
TRBD2	TRBV6-4	.	TRBJ2-2	TGTGCCAGCAGTGACTCGGCGGGAGGACACACCGGGGAGCTGTTTTTT	CASSDSAGGHTGELFF
TRBD2	TRBV4-3	.	TRBJ2-3	TGCGCCAGCAGCCCCCTACGGGAGGGCCGGGGAGATACGCAGTATTTT	CASSPLREGRGDTQYF
TRBD1	TRBV5-1	.	TRBJ1-4	TGCGCCAGCAGCTCAGACGGACAGGGTGCAACTAATGAAAAACTGTTTTTT	CASSSDGQGATNEKLFF
.	TRBV9	once	TRBJ1-3	TGTGCCAGTAGCCAAGGAGGAGGCTCTGGAAACACCATATATTTT	CASSQGGGSGNTIYF
TRBD1	TRBV4-3	.	TRBJ2-3	TGCGCCAGCAGCCACCGAGGACAGGGGACAGATACGCAGTATTTT	CASSHRGQGTDTQYF
TRBD1	TRBV7-9	.	TRBJ1-4	TGTGCCAGCAGCCTCACTCTGAGGGGGCCTGAAAAACTGTTTTTT	CASSLTLRGPEKLFF
TRBD1	TRBV5-1	.	TRBJ2-2	TGCGCCAGCAGTAGGGACAGGAGGGCCGGGGAGCTGTTTTTT	CASSRDRRAGELFF